Listed below are T cell receptor beta chains from one sample, sequenced in a study of blood T cells in healthy people across ages. TCRdb called the 5' RACE reads again in MiXCR, with one record for every CDR3 protein. The sample yields 750,000 to 1,000,000 distinct CDR3 sequences, 25% to 35% seen once. These data were likewise used in another study, on T cells of mothers and their children.

Sample: blood. The origin of the receptors is a woman aged 40-49 years in good health. Each CDR3 is given with its conserved first and last residue. The D gene is left open where the match is weak. The size field is filled for only some rows; it gives once, few, many or a size class.

-	TRBV20-1	14	few	TRBJ1-5	TGCAGTGCTAGAGATGGGACAATCGATCAGCCCCAGCATTTT	CSARDGTIDQPQHF
-	TRBV2	11	many	TRBJ2-7	TGTGCCACCCGGGTCGGCTACGAGCAGTACTTC	CATRVGYEQYF
TRBD2	TRBV20-1	16	few	TRBJ2-3	TGCAGTGCCCCCCAAAGGCTAGCGGGGGGGACAGATACGCAGTATTTT	CSAPQRLAGGTDTQYF
-	TRBV28	13	-	TRBJ1-1	TGTGCCAGCGTTAGGGATCCGGGACTATGGGCTTTCTTT	CASVRDPGLWAFF
TRBD2	TRBV5-1	17	-	TRBJ2-1	TGCGCCAGCAGCCAAGCTCCCCTTAGCGGGGGGGCCAATGAGCAGTTCTTC	CASSQAPLSGGANEQFF
-	TRBV21-1	14	-	TRBJ1-2	TGTGCCAGCAGCAAGGAGCACCACGGGGACGGCTACACCTTC	CASSKEHHGDGYTF
-	TRBV12-3/TRBV12-4	17	once	TRBJ2-7	TGTGCCAGCAGCCTTTCGCTGCAGTCCTTCTCCTACAATGAGCGGTACTTC	CASSLSLQSFSYNERYF
-	TRBV4-1	14	-	TRBJ2-3	TGCGCCAGCAGCCATGAGCTAGCAACAGATACGCAGTATTTT	CASSHELATDTQYF
TRBD1	TRBV18	16	few	TRBJ2-7	TGTGCCAGCTCAGTATCCGGGACAGGGGGTTCCTACGAGCAGTACTTC	CASSVSGTGGSYEQYF
-	TRBV29-1	11	few	TRBJ1-1	TGCAGCGTACAGAGGTGGACTGAAGCTTTCTTT	CSVQRWTEAFF
-	TRBV12-3/TRBV12-4	15	once	TRBJ2-2	TGTGCCAGCAGTTTAAACAGGGGAGGAACCGGGGAGCTGTTTTTT	CASSLNRGGTGELFF
-	TRBV2	13	-	TRBJ1-5	TGTGCCAGCAGCCCCTCGGAGGTTCAGCCCCAGCATTTT	CASSPSEVQPQHF
TRBD2	TRBV4-1	20	few	TRBJ2-2	TGCGCCAGCAGCCAACTACTTAAGGGGACTAGCGGGGCGAACACCGGGGAGCTGTTTTTT	CASSQLLKGTSGANTGELFF
-	TRBV7-9	15	-	TRBJ1-2	TGTGCCAGCAGCTACGGGGCGGAACGGATCTATGGCTACACCTTC	CASSYGAERIYGYTF
-	TRBV7-2	13	-	TRBJ2-3	TGTGCCAGCAGGCTAGCTTCCGCAGATACGCAGTATTTT	CASRLASADTQYF
-	TRBV19	15	-	TRBJ2-6	TGTGCCACCTCGGCTCGGGTCTCTGGGGCCAACGTCCTGACTTTC	CATSARVSGANVLTF
-	TRBV28	11	many	TRBJ1-2	TGTGCCGCCAGACAGAACTATGGCTACACCTTC	CAARQNYGYTF
-	TRBV4-1	14	-	TRBJ1-1	TGCGCCAGCAGCCAAGGGATCTTGGACACTGAAGCTTTCTTT	CASSQGILDTEAFF
-	TRBV9	12	-	TRBJ1-1	TGTGCCAGCAGATACAGGTCCAAGGAAGCTTTCTTT	CASRYRSKEAFF
-	TRBV29-1	13	-	TRBJ2-5	TGCAGCGTATTAGGAGGGCCCGGAGAGACCCAGTACTTC	CSVLGGPGETQYF
-	TRBV30	15	-	TRBJ1-1	TGTGCCTGGAGCCCTACCCAGGGGAGAGGCACTGAAGCTTTCTTT	CAWSPTQGRGTEAFF
TRBD1	TRBV24-1	15	-	TRBJ1-2	TGTGCCACCAGTGATGACGGGACAGCTAACTATGGCTACACCTTC	CATSDDGTANYGYTF
-	TRBV9	16	once	TRBJ2-2	TGTGCCAGCAGCGTAAAAGGGGGGGTATCGGCCGGGGAGCTGTTTTTT	CASSVKGGVSAGELFF
TRBD1	TRBV29-1	14	many	TRBJ2-7	TGCAGCGTTGAGGTTTCCCAGGGGGATCTCAGGCAGTACTTC	CSVEVSQGDLRQYF
-	TRBV5-6	15	-	TRBJ2-7	TGTGCCAGCAGTTTGGTCGGGGACGACTCCTACGAGCAGTACTTC	CASSLVGDDSYEQYF
-	TRBV28	15	-	TRBJ2-3	TGTGCCAGCAGTTACAAGGGGTTAAGCACAGATACGCAGTATTTT	CASSYKGLSTDTQYF
-	TRBV5-1	15	-	TRBJ2-1	TGCGCCAGCATCTCGGGACCAGGGGGGCACAATGAGCAGTTCTTC	CASISGPGGHNEQFF
TRBD2	TRBV20-1	16	many	TRBJ2-1	TGCAGTGCTAGAGACTCCGGGGGGAGCTCCTACAATGAGCAGTTCTTC	CSARDSGGSSYNEQFF
-	TRBV28	17	-	TRBJ1-2	TGTGCCAGCAGTTTCGACCGGGGGCGCTTATATGGGTATGGCTACACCTTC	CASSFDRGRLYGYGYTF
-	TRBV6-6	15	many	TRBJ2-1	TGTGCCAGCAGTTACTCGAGCCTACAGGACAATGAGCAGTTCTTC	CASSYSSLQDNEQFF
-	TRBV28	13	once	TRBJ1-2	TGTGCCAGCAGCCGAACGACCCATTATGGCTACACCTTC	CASSRTTHYGYTF
-	TRBV4-3	17	few	TRBJ1-1	TGCGCCAGCCGGAAAAATCCGGGACAAACTATGAACACTGAAGCTTTCTTT	CASRKNPGQTMNTEAFF
-	TRBV7-2	18	few	TRBJ2-7	TGTGCCAGCAGCTTAGAGGTAGGGGTGTGGGGCGCAACCTACGAGCAGTACTTC	CASSLEVGVWGATYEQYF
-	TRBV9	13	few	TRBJ2-7	TGTGCCAGCAGCGTAGCTAATGGCTACGAGCAGTACTTC	CASSVANGYEQYF
-	TRBV5-1	14	-	TRBJ2-1	TGCGCCAGCAGCTTTCTGGACAGTGACAATGAGCAGTTCTTC	CASSFLDSDNEQFF
-	TRBV4-1	16	many	TRBJ2-1	TGCGCCAGCAGCCAAGAAGACGGGTTCTCCTACAATGAGCAGTTCTTC	CASSQEDGFSYNEQFF
TRBD2	TRBV2	17	once	TRBJ2-5	TGTGCCAGCAGTGAAATGTTAGCGGGAGGAACCCAAGAGACCCAGTACTTC	CASSEMLAGGTQETQYF
-	TRBV29-1	12	once	TRBJ1-1	TGCAGCGGAGAACAGGGGAACACTGAAGCTTTCTTT	CSGEQGNTEAFF
TRBD1	TRBV7-2	17	many	TRBJ2-5	TGTGCCAGCAGCTTAGGGATCGGGACAGGGAGACAAGAGACCCAGTACTTC	CASSLGIGTGRQETQYF
-	TRBV12-3/TRBV12-4	18	-	TRBJ1-4	TGTGCCAGCAGTACCCTGTTCCAGACGGTGGCAACTAATGAAAAACTGTTTTTT	CASSTLFQTVATNEKLFF
-	TRBV9	13	many	TRBJ2-3	TGTGCCAGCAGCTATTACGAGACGGATACGCAGTATTTT	CASSYYETDTQYF
-	TRBV12-3/TRBV12-4	14	few	TRBJ1-6	TGTGCCAGCAGTTTGGGTCCGATAAATTCACCCCTCCACTTT	CASSLGPINSPLHF
-	TRBV12-3/TRBV12-4	15	-	TRBJ1-5	TGTGCCAGCAGTCCGGGGCAGGGGTGGAATCAGCCCCAGCATTTT	CASSPGQGWNQPQHF
-	TRBV6-1	14	few	TRBJ2-7	TGTGCCATCTTTTCCGGGACCAATTCCTACGAGCAGTACTTC	CAIFSGTNSYEQYF
-	TRBV5-1	15	few	TRBJ1-1	TGCGCCAGCAGCTTTTTACAGGTGGGGAGCACTGAAGCTTTCTTT	CASSFLQVGSTEAFF
-	TRBV12-3/TRBV12-4	14	-	TRBJ1-2	TGTGCCAGCAGTTTTACCCACCGGGGCGATGGCTACACCTTC	CASSFTHRGDGYTF